This record covers a single T cell receptor beta chain. With 6 bases clipped from V and 9 bases from J, the junction kept 10 bases outside the gene matches. There are 14 residues in the CDR3. The germline V gene encodes CDR1 LNHDA and CDR2 SQIVND (reference sequence). Patients were excluded for uncontrolled infection, other autoimmune disease, pregnancy or lactation. This sample holds PBMCs from approximately 9 ml fresh peripheral blood. This sample is drawn from a study of T cells in Graves' hyperthyroidism and ophthalmopathy. Study-wide context: The initial diagnosis was the point when peripheral blood was collected, ahead of any treatment.

Amplification of TCR beta CDR3 regions used RNA as the template. The study used the HTBI primer set for a first-round RT-PCR of the TCR CDR3. TCRdb re-called the multiplex PCR reads through MiXCR, storing one row per CDR3 protein. In the table there are 600,000 to 650,000 distinct CDR3 sequences, roughly 15% of which are singletons. This receptor was obtained from a woman aged 25-40 years with Graves' hyperthyroidism. The sequencing sample was made of blood. This sequence joins TRBV19 and TRBJ2-4; the match to TRBD2 covers 8 bases. The CDR3 sequence is CASRTGGRRSIQYF. Written as DNA, the CDR3 is TGTGCCAGTAGAACGGGAGGGAGGCGAAGCATTCAGTACTTC.